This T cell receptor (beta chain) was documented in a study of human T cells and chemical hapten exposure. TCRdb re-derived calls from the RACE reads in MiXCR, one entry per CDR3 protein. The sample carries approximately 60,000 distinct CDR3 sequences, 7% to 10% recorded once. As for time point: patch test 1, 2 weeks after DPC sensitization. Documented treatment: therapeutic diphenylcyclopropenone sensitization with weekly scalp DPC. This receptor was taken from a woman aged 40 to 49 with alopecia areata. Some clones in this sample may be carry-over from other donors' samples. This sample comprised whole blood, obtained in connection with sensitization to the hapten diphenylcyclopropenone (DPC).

CDR3 in amino acids: CASGLSGANVLTF. The CDR3 DNA reads TGTGCCAGCGGTCTATCTGGGGCCAACGTCCTGACTTTC. V usage is TRBV28 and J usage is TRBJ2-6; D is unresolved. The CDR3 sequence is 13 residues long. V was pared by 8 bases and J by 1 base, with 6 bases between. Germline values: CDR1 MDHEN, CDR2 SYDVKM.